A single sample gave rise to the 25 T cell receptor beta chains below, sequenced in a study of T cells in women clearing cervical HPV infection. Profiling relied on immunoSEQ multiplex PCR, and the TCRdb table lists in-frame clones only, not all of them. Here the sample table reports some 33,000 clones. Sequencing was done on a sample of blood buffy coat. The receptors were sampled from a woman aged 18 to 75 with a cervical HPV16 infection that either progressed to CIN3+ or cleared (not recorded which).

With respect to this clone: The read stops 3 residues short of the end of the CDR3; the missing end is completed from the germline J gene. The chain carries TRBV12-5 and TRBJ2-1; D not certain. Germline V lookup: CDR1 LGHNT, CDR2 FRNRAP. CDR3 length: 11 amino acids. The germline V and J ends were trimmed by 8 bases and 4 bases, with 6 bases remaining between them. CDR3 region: CASRVYNEQFF. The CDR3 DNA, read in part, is TGTGCTAGTCGGGTGTACAATGAG. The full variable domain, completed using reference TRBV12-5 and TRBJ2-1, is DARVTQTPRHKVTEMGQEVTMRCQPILGHNTVFWYRQTMMQGLELLAYFRNRAPLDDSGMPKDRFSAEMPDATLATLKIQPSEPRDSAVYFCASRVYNEQFFGPGTRLTVL.

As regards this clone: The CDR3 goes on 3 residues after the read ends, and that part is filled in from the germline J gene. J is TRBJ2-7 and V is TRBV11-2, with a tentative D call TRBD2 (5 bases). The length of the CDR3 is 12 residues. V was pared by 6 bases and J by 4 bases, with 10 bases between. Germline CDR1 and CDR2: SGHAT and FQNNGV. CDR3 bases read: TGTGCCAGCAGTCCCGGCGGGTACGAG. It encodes CASSPGGYE. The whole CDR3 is CASSPGGYEQYF.

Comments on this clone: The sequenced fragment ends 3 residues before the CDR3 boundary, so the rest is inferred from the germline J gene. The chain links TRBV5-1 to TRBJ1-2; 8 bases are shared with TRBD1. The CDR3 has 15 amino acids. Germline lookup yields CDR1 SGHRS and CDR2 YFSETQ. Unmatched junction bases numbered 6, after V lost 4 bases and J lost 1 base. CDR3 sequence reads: CASSPGQGGNYGYTF. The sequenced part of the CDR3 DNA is TGCGCCAGCAGCCCCGGACAGGGAGGTAACTATGGC.

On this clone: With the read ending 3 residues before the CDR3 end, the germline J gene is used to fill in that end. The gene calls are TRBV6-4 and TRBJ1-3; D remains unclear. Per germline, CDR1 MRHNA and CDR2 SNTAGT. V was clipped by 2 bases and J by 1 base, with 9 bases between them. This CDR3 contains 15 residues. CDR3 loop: CASSDTGESGNTIYF. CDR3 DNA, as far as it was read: TGTGCCAGCAGTGACACCGGTGAGTCTGGAAACACC.

The CDR3 reads CASSSWLYNEQFF. The part of the CDR3 DNA that was read is TGTGCCAGCAGCTCCTGGCTCTACAATGAG. J is TRBJ2-1 and V is TRBV7-3; D unclear. Sequencing ends 3 residues short of the CDR3 end; the germline J gene provides the rest. Germline CDR1 reads SGHTA; CDR2 reads FQGTGA. Trimming cost V 4 bases and J 3 bases, with 7 bases left between them. The CDR3 is 13 residues long.

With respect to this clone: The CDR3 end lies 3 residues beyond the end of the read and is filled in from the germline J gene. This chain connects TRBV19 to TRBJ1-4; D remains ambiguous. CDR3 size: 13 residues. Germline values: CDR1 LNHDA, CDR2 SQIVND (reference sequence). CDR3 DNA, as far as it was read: TGTGCCACCAAAACGCAGACTGGCCCGGGA. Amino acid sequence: CATKTQTGPG. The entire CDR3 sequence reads CATKTQTGPGLFF.

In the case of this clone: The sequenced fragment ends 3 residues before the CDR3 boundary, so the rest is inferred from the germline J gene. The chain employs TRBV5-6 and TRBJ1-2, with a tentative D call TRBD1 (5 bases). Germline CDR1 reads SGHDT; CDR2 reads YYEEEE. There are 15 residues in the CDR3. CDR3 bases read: TGTGCCAGCAGCTCCACAGGAAAGTATATGGAAGGC. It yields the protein CASSSTGKYMEG. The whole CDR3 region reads CASSSTGKYMEGYTF. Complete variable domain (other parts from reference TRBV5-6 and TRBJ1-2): DAGVTQSPTHLIKTRGQQVTLRCSPKSGHDTVSWYQQALGQGPQFIFQYYEEEERQRGNFPDRFSGHQFPNYSSELNVNALLLGDSALYLCASSSTGKYMEGYTFGSGTRLTVV.

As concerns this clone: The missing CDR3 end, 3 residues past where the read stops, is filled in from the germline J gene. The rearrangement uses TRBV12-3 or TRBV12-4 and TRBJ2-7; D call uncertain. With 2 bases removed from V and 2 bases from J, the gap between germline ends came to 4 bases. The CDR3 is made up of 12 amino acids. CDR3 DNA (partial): TGTGCCAGCAGTTTAACTACCTACGAG. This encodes CASSLTTYE. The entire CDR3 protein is CASSLTTYEQYF.

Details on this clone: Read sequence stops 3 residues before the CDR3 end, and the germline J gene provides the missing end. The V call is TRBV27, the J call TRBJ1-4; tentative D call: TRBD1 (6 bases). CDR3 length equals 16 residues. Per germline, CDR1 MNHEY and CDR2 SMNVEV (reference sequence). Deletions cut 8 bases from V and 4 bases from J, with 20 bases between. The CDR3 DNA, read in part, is TGTGCCAGCCGCAAATTCTCAGGGGTAATTAATGAAAAA. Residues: CASRKFSGVINEK. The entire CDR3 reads CASRKFSGVINEKLFF. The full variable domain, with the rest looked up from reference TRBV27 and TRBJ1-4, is EAQVTQNPRYLITVTGKKLTVTCSQNMNHEYMSWYRQDPGLGLRQIYYSMNVEVTDKGDVPEGYKVSRKEKRNFPLILESPSPNQTSLYFCASRKFSGVINEKLFFGSGTQLSVL.

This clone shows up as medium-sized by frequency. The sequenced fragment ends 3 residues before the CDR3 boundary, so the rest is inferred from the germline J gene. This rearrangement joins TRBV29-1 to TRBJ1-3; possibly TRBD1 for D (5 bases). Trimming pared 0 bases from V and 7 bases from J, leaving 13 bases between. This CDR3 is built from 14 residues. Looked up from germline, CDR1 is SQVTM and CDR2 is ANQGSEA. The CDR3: CSVEDSQGRNTIYF. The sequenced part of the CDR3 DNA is TGCAGCGTTGAAGACTCGCAGGGCAGGAACACC.

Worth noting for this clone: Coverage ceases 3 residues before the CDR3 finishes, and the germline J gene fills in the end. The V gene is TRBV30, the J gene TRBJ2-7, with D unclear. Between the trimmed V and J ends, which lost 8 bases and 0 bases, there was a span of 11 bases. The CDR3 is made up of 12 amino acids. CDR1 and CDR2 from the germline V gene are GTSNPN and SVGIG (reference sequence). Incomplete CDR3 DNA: TGTGCCGGCCGGCGGAGCTCCTACGAG. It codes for CAGRRSSYE. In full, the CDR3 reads CAGRRSSYEQYF.

The CDR3: CASSEPPEGTVIAYEQYF. CDR3 DNA, as far as it was read: TGTGCCAGCAGCGAACCGCCGGAGGGTACTGTCATCGCCTACGAG. The rearrangement uses TRBV28 and TRBJ2-7; perhaps TRBD2 as D (6 bases). The read stops 3 residues short of the end of the CDR3; the missing end is completed from the germline J gene. V lost 6 bases, J lost 2 bases, and 26 bases lay in between. The CDR3 consists of 18 residues. Germline V lookup: CDR1 MDHEN, CDR2 SYDVKM.

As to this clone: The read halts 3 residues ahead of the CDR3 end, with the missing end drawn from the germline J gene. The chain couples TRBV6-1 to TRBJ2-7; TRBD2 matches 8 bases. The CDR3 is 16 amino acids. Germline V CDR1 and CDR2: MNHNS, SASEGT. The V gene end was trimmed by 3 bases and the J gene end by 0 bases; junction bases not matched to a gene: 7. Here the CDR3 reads CASSDWERGSSYEQYF. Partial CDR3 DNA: TGTGCCAGCAGTGATTGGGAGCGGGGGAGCTCCTACGAG.

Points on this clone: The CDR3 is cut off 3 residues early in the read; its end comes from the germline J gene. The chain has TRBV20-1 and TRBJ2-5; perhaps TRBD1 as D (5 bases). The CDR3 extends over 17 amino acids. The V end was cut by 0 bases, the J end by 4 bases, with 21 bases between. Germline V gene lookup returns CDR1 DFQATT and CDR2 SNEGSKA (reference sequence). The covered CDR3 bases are TGCAGTGCTAGAGATCGACCTAGGGGTACTCGAGGAGAGACC. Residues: CSARDRPRGTRGET. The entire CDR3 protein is CSARDRPRGTRGETQYF.

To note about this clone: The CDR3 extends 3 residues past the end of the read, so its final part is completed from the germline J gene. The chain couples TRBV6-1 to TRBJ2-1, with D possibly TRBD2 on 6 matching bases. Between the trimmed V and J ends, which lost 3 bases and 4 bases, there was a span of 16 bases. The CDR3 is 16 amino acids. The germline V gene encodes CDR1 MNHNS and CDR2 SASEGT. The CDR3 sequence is CASSEGMGGVYNEQFF. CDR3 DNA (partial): TGTGCCAGCAGTGAGGGGATGGGCGGGGTATACAATGAG.

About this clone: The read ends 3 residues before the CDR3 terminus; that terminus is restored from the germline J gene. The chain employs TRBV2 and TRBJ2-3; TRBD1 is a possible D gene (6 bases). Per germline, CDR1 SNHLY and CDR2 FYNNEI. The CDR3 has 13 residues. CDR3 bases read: TGTGCCAGCAGTGAACTTGCCAGGGGCACG. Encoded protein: CASSELARGT. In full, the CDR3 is CASSELARGTQYF.

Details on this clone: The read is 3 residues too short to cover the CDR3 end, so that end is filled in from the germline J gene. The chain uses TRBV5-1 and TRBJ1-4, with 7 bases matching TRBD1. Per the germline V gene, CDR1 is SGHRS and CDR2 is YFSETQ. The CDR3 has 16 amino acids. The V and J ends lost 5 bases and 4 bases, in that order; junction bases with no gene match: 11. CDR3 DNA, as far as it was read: TGCGCCAGCAGACAGGGGCCCGGGAAGGGTAATGAAAAA. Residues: CASRQGPGKGNEK. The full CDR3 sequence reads CASRQGPGKGNEKLFF. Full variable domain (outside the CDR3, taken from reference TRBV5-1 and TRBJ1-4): KAGVTQTPRYLIKTRGQQVTLSCSPISGHRSVSWYQQTPGQGLQFLFEYFSETQRNKGNFPGRFSGRQFSNSRSEMNVSTLELGDSALYLCASRQGPGKGNEKLFFGSGTQLSVL.

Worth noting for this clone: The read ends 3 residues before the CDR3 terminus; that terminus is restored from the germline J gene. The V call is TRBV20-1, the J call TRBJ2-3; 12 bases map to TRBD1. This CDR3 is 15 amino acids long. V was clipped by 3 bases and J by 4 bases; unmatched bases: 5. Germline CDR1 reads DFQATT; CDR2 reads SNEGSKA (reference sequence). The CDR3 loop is CSASTGTGGADTQYF. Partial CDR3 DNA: TGCAGTGCTAGCACCGGGACAGGGGGCGCAGATACG.

The part of the CDR3 DNA that was read is TGTGCCAGCAGGACACCGGGACAGGGTAATTCACCC. It encodes CASRTPGQGNSP. The whole CDR3 sequence reads CASRTPGQGNSPLHF. The V and J genes are TRBV2 and TRBJ1-6; 9 positions agree with TRBD1. The CDR3 extends 3 residues past the end of the read, so its final part is completed from the germline J gene. CDR1 and CDR2 (germline): SNHLY, FYNNEI. Trimming cost V 6 bases and J 6 bases; bases outside gene matches: 6. The CDR3 covers 15 residues.

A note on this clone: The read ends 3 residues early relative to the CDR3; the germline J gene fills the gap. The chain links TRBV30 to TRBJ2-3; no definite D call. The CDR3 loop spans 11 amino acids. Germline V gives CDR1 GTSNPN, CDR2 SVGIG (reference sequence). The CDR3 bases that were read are TGTGCCTGGAGTAGACAAGAGACG. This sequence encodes CAWSRQET. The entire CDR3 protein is CAWSRQETQYF.

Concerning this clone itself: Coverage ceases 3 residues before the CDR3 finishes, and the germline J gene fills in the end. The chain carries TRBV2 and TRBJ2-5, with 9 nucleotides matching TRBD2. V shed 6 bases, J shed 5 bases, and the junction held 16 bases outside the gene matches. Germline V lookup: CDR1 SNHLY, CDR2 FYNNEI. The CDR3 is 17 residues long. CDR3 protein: CASRPRWGREGLETQYF. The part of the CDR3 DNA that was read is TGTGCCAGCAGGCCCCGTTGGGGGCGGGAGGGCCTTGAGACC.

The part of the CDR3 DNA that was read is TGCAGTGCTAGTAGTACCCTCCCGCAGGGGCATGGC. Its translation is CSASSTLPQGHG. The complete CDR3 sequence is CSASSTLPQGHGYTF. This sequence joins TRBV20-1 and TRBJ1-2; D is perhaps TRBD1 (6 bases). The DNA ends 3 residues before the CDR3 does, and the rest of the CDR3 is filled in from the germline J gene. Per germline, CDR1 DFQATT and CDR2 SNEGSKA (reference sequence). The CDR3 sequence is 15 residues long. V was cut by 3 bases and J by 6 bases, with 20 bases left in between.

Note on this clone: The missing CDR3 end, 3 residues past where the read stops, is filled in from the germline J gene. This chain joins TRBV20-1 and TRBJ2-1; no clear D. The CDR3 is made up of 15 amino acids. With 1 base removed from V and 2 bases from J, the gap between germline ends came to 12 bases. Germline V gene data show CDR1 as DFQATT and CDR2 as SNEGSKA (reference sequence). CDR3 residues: CSARAPVEAYNEQFF. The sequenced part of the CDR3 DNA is TGCAGTGCTAGAGCTCCAGTCGAGGCCTACAATGAG.

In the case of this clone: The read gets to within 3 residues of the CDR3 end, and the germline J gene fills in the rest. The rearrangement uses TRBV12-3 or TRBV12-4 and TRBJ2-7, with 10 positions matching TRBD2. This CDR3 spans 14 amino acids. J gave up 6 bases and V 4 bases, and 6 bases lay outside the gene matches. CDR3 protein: CASSYSGREGEQYF. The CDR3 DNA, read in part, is TGTGCCAGCAGTTACAGCGGGAGGGAGGGCGAG.

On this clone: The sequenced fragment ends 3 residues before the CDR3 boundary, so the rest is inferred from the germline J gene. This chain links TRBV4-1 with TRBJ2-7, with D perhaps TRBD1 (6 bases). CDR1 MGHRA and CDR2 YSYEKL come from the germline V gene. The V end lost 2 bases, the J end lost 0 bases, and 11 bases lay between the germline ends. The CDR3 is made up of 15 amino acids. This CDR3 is CASSQSRQDSYEQYF. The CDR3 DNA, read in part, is TGCGCCAGCAGCCAATCTCGACAGGACTCCTACGAG.